The T cell receptor (beta chain) described here comes from a study of cytomegalovirus exposure and HLA in healthy donors. Overall study context: As an earlier analysis found, around 190 million T cells yielded over 95 million unique TCR beta sequences.

The CDR3 totals 14 residues. The germline V gene has CDR1 SGHDT and CDR2 YYEEEE. Amplification used 60 Vbeta primers and 13 Jbeta primers. Assay used: immunoSEQ multiplex PCR; TCRdb lists only in-frame clones, some missing. The sample yields 150,000 to 200,000 clones, roughly 78% seen once. Points on this clone: Its antigen is not identified.

Whole-study findings and limits: Later on, an analysis showed TCR association rates differing by HLA locus, with DRB1 the most and HLA-C the fewest. For most TCR beta V segments, an earlier analysis put the productive rate at about 87% or about 30% of the time. Presence/absence analyses treated sequencing depth as roughly uniform across donors.

Sequences were obtained from PBMCs. This chain uses TRBV5-6 with TRBJ2-5; D is perhaps TRBD2 (6 bases). The DNA end is more similar to TRBJ2-7, so the J call may be wrong. The sequence was collected from a woman in her forties or fifties in good health and CMV-seropositive. This CDR3 is CASTRLAYSYEQYF. The CDR3 coding sequence is TGTGCCAGCACCCGGCTAGCGTATTCCTACGAGCAGTACTTC.